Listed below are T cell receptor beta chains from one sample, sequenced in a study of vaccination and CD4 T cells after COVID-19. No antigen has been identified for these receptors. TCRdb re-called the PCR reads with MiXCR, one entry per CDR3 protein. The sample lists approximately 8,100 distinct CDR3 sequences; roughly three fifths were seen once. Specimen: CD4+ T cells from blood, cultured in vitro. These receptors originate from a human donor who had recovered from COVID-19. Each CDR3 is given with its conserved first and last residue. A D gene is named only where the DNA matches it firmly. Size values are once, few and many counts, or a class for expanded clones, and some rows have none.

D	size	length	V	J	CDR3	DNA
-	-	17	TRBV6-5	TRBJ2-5	CASSYDPRQGPRETQYF	TGTGCCAGCAGTTATGACCCGCGGCAGGGGCCCCGGGAGACCCAGTACTTC
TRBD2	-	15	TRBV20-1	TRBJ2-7	CSARAPGLAGGEQYF	TGCAGTGCTAGAGCCCCGGGACTAGCGGGAGGGGAGCAGTACTTC
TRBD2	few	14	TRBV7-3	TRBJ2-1	CASSSGTSGSGWVF	TGTGCCAGCAGCTCCGGGACTAGCGGGAGTGGTTGGGTCTTC
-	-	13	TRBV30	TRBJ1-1	CAWSQGRQSEAFF	TGTGCCTGGAGTCAAGGGAGGCAGAGTGAAGCTTTCTTT
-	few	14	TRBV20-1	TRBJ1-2	CSAREAGAWYGYTF	TGCAGTGCTAGAGAGGCAGGGGCTTGGTATGGCTACACCTTC
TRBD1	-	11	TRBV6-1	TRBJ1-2	CASSQGGSYTF	TGTGCCAGCAGTCAGGGGGGATCCTACACCTTC
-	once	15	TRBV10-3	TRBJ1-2	CAIASGQRTNYGYTF	TGTGCCATCGCGTCGGGGCAGAGAACTAACTATGGCTACACCTTC
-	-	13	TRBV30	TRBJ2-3	CAMEPGSTDTQYF	TGTGCCATGGAGCCTGGGAGCACAGATACGCAGTATTTT
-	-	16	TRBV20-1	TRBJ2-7	CSAKDWFENGAYEQYF	TGCAGTGCAAAGGACTGGTTTGAAAACGGTGCCTACGAGCAGTACTTC
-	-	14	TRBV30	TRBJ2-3	CAWSVIGTSLSRYF	TGTGCCTGGAGTGTAATAGGGACTTCTCTATCTCGGTATTTT
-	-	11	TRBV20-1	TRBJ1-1	CSVTMNTEAFF	TGCAGTGTCACGATGAACACTGAAGCTTTCTTT
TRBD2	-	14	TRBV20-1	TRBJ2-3	CSATSAGGADTQYF	TGCAGTGCAACCTCTGCGGGAGGGGCAGATACGCAGTATTTT
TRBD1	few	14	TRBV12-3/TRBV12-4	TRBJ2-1	CASRPGGPRNEQFF	TGTGCCAGCAGGCCAGGGGGCCCCAGAAATGAGCAGTTCTTC
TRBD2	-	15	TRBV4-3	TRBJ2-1	CASSQLAGFYNEQFF	TGCGCCAGCAGCCAGCTAGCGGGATTCTACAATGAGCAGTTCTTC
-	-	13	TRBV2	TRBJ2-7	CASSNTGTYEQYF	TGTGCCAGCAGTAATACAGGGACCTACGAGCAGTACTTC
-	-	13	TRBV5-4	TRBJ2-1	CASSFVRGNEQFF	TGTGCCAGCAGCTTCGTCCGGGGGAATGAGCAGTTCTTC
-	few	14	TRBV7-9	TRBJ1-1	CASSLDGRGAEAFF	TGTGCCAGCAGCTTAGATGGGCGTGGGGCTGAAGCTTTCTTT
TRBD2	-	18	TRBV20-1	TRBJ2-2	CSARASGGAGENTGELFF	TGCAGTGCTAGAGCCAGTGGGGGAGCGGGGGAAAACACCGGGGAGCTGTTTTTT
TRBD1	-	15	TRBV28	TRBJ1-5	CASSSSGTGFQPQHF	TGTGCCAGCAGTTCCTCCGGGACAGGGTTTCAGCCCCAGCATTTT
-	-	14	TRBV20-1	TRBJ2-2	CSARSNRAAGELFF	TGCAGTGCTAGAAGTAACAGGGCCGCCGGGGAGCTGTTTTTT
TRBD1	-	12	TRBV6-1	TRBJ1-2	CASSSRQGGYTF	TGTGCCAGCAGTAGCCGACAGGGTGGCTACACCTTC
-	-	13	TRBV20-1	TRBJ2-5	CSALSGVPETQYF	TGCAGTGCTTTATCAGGGGTTCCAGAGACCCAGTACTTC
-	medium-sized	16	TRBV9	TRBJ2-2	CASSVRRDANTGELFF	TGTGCCAGCAGCGTGCGTAGGGACGCGAACACCGGGGAGCTGTTTTTT
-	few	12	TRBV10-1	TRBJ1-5	CASSEANQPQHF	TGCGCCAGCAGTGAGGCAAATCAGCCCCAGCATTTT
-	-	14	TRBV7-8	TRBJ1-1	CASSSIPTNTEAFF	TGTGCCAGCAGCTCGATACCAACGAACACTGAAGCTTTCTTT
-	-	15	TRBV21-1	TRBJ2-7	CASSKGSDRVCEQYF	TGTGCCAGCAGCAAAGGTTCCGACAGGGTCTGCGAGCAGTACTTC
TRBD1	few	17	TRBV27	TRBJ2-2	CASRTKTGGMETGELFF	TGTGCCAGCAGAACCAAGACAGGGGGCATGGAAACCGGGGAGCTGTTTTTT
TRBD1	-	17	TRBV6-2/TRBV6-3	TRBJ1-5	CASSGQTGGAGNQPQHF	TGTGCCAGCAGTGGACAAACAGGGGGCGCCGGCAATCAGCCCCAGCATTTT
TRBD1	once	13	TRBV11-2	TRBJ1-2	CASSLGGGTGYTF	TGTGCCAGCAGCTTAGGAGGGGGCACTGGCTACACCTTC
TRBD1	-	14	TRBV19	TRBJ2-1	CASSIRQGGMVQFF	TGTGCCAGTAGTATCAGACAGGGCGGCATGGTGCAGTTCTTC
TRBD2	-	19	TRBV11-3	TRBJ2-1	CASSLRGPSGRSLYNEQFF	TGTGCCAGCAGCTTAAGGGGACCTAGCGGGAGGAGCTTATACAATGAGCAGTTCTTC
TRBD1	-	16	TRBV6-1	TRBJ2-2	CASSEEGQGRNGELFF	TGTGCCAGCAGTGAAGAGGGACAGGGAAGGAACGGGGAGCTGTTTTTT
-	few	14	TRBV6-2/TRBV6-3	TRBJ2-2	CASSWDLNTGELFF	TGTGCCAGCAGTTGGGACTTGAACACCGGGGAGCTGTTTTTT
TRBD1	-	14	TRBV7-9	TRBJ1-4	CASSSRGGYEKLFF	TGTGCCAGCAGCTCCAGGGGGGGGTATGAAAAACTGTTTTTT
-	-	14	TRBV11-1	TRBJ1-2	CASSPSDSPYGYTF	TGTGCCAGCAGCCCCTCGGACAGTCCATATGGCTACACCTTC
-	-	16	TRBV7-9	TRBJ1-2	CASSLTGGFGGYGYTF	TGTGCCAGCAGCCTCACGGGGGGGTTCGGGGGCTATGGCTACACCTTC
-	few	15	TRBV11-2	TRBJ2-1	CASSTVKSPYNEQFF	TGTGCCAGCAGCACAGTCAAGTCCCCTTACAATGAGCAGTTCTTC
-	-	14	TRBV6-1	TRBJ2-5	CASSASGPSRSQYF	TGTGCCAGCAGTGCCTCTGGACCTTCTAGGTCCCAGTACTTC
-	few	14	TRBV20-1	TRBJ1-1	CSASYAAGNTEAFF	TGCAGTGCCTCGTATGCGGCAGGGAACACTGAAGCTTTCTTT
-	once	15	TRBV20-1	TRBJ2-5	CSARDPRGPGETQYF	TGCAGTGCTAGAGATCCCCGGGGGCCAGGAGAGACCCAGTACTTC
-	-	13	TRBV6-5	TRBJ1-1	CASSYPSRGEAFF	TGTGCCAGCAGTTACCCATCTAGGGGGGAAGCTTTCTTT
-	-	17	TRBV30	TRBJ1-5	CAWSSREGVVSNQPQHF	TGTGCCTGGAGTTCTAGGGAAGGGGTAGTAAGCAATCAGCCCCAGCATTTT
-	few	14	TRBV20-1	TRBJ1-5	CSASSGNSNQPQHF	TGCAGTGCTAGTTCCGGGAATAGCAATCAGCCCCAGCATTTT
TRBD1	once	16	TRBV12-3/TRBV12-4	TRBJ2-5	CASRSGGQAIQETQYF	TGTGCCAGCAGATCAGGGGGACAGGCTATACAAGAGACCCAGTACTTC
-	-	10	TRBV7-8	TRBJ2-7	CASKGDEQYF	TGTGCCAGCAAGGGCGACGAGCAGTACTTC
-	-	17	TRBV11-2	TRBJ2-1	CASSLGLRGSAYNEQFF	TGTGCCAGCAGCTTAGGTTTGAGGGGATCGGCCTACAATGAGCAGTTCTTC
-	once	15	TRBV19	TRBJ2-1	CASSLRDHPYNEQFF	TGTGCCAGTAGCCTTCGGGACCACCCCTACAATGAGCAGTTCTTC
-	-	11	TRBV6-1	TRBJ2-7	CASSLNYEQYF	TGTGCCAGCAGTCTTAACTACGAGCAGTACTTC
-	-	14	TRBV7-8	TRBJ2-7	CASSWSFPSYEQYF	TGTGCCAGCAGCTGGTCGTTTCCCTCCTACGAGCAGTACTTC
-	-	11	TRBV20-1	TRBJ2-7	CSAPLGAEQYF	TGCAGTGCTCCCCTAGGGGCCGAGCAGTACTTC
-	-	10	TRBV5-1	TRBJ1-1	CASSRTEAFF	TGCGCCAGCAGCCGCACTGAAGCTTTCTTT
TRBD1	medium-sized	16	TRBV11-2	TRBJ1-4	CASSTRQGGSNEKLFF	TGTGCCAGCAGCACCCGACAGGGGGGGAGTAATGAAAAACTGTTTTTT
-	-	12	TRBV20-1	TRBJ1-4	CSATGTNEKLFF	TGCAGTGCTACCGGGACCAATGAAAAACTGTTTTTT
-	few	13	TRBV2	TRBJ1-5	CASIAESNQPQHF	TGTGCCAGCATCGCGGAGAGCAATCAGCCCCAGCATTTT
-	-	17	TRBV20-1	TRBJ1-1	CSASPPGPRASNTEAFF	TGCAGTGCTAGCCCGCCGGGACCCCGAGCATCGAACACTGAAGCTTTCTTT
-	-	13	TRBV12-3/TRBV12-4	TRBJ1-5	CASSLGTNQPQHF	TGTGCCAGCAGTTTAGGTACTAATCAGCCCCAGCATTTT
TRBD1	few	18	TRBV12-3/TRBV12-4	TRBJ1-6	CASSRTGWRSSYNSPLHF	TGTGCCAGCAGTAGGACAGGGTGGAGGAGCTCCTATAATTCACCCCTCCACTTT
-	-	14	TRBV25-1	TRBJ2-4	CASSDSPFKNIQYF	TGTGCCAGCAGTGACAGCCCATTCAAAAACATTCAGTACTTC
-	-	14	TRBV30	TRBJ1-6	CAWSVGNYNSPLHF	TGTGCCTGGAGTGTTGGAAACTATAATTCACCCCTCCACTTT